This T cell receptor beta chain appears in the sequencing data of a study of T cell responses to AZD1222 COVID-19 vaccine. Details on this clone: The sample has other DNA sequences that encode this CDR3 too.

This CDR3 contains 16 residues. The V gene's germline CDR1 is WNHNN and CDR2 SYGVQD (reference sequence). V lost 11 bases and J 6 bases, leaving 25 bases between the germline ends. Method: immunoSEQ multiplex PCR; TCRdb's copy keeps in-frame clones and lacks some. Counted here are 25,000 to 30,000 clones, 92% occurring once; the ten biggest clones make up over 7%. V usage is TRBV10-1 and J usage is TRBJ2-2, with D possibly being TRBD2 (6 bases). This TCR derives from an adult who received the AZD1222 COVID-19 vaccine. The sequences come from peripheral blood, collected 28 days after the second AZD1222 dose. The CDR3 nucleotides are TGCGCCGGGGGACTCGCGGGGCCCGGGCCCCCCGGGGAGCTGTTTTTT. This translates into CAGGLAGPGPPGELFF.